Sequencing of this T cell receptor (beta chain) was carried out in a study of T cells in localized non-small cell lung cancer. Findings of the study overall: Uninvolved neighboring lung showed the greatest T cell clonality, exceeding tumor.

Generated by immunoSEQ multiplex PCR, the TCRdb table keeps only in-frame clones and is missing some. The data contain tens of thousands of clones, 70% to 90% of them singletons. The germline CDR1 and CDR2 sequences are SGHRS and YFSETQ. Trimming removed 3 bases from V and 2 bases from J, with 18 bases in between. This CDR3 spans 17 amino acids. With respect to this clone: The antigen is undetermined.

The chain uses TRBV5-1 and TRBJ1-3; weak D call: TRBD1 (6 bases). This receptor was taken from a female donor of 60 years or more with stage I lung adenocarcinoma. The sequencing used peripheral blood, collected before any cancer treatment. DNA for the CDR3: TGCGCCAGCAGCTATGGCGCAGGGGAGCAGACTGGAAACACCATATATTTT. Residues: CASSYGAGEQTGNTIYF.